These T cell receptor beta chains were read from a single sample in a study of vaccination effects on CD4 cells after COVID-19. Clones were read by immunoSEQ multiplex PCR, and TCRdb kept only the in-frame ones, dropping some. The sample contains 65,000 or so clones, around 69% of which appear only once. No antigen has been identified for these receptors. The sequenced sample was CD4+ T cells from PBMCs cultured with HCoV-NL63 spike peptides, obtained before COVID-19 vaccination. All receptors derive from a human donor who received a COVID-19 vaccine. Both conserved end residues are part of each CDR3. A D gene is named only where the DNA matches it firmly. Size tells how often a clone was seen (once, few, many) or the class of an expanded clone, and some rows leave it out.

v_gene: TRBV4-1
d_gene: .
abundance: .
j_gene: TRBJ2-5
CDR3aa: CASSQGGPQETQYF
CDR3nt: TGCGCCAGCAGCCAAGGGGGCCCTCAAGAGACCCAGTACTTC

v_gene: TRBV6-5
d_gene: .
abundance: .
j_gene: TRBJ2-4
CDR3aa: CASKGGGNIQYF
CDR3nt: TGTGCCAGCAAGGGGGGGGGTAACATTCAGTACTTC

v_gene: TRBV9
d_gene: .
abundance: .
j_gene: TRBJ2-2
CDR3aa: CASSVGQAINTGELFF
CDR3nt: TGTGCCAGCAGCGTAGGACAGGCGATAAACACCGGGGAGCTGTTTTTT

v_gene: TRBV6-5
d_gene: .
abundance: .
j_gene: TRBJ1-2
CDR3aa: CASRTGQANYGYTF
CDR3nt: TGTGCCAGCAGGACAGGTCAAGCTAACTATGGCTACACCTTC

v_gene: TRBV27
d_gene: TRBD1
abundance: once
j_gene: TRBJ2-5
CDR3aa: CASSPGKGQAGQETQYF
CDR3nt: TGTGCCAGCAGTCCAGGAAAGGGACAGGCCGGGCAAGAGACCCAGTACTTC

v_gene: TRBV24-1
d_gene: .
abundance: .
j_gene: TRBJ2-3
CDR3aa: CATSDSGTPAPTDTQYF
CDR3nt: TGTGCCACCAGTGACTCCGGGACTCCTGCCCCCACAGATACGCAGTATTTT

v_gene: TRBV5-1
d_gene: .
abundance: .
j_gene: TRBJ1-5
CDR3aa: CASRPTYSPENQPQHF
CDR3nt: TGCGCCAGCAGACCAACATACTCCCCGGAGAATCAGCCCCAGCATTTT

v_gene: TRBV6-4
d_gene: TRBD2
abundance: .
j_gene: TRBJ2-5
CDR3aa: CASAFGGAMETQYF
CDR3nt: TGTGCCAGCGCCTTCGGGGGGGCCATGGAGACCCAGTACTTC

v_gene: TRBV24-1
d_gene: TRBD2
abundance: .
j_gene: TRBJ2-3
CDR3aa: CATRTSGYTDTQYF
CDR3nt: TGTGCCACCAGGACTAGCGGATACACAGATACGCAGTATTTT

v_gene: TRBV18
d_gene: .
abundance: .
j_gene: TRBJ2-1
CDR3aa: CASSQGRDNEQFF
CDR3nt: TGTGCCAGCTCCCAGGGTCGCGACAATGAGCAGTTCTTC

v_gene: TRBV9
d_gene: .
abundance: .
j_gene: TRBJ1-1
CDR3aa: CASSLQGSTEAFF
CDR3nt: TGTGCCAGCAGCCTTCAGGGTAGCACTGAAGCTTTCTTT

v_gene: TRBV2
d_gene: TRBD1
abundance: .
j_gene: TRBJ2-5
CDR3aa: CASRGQADGTQYF
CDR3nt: TGTGCCAGCAGGGGACAGGCGGACGGGACCCAGTACTTC

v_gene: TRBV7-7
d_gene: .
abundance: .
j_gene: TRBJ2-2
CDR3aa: CASMEGDTGELFF
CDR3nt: TGTGCCAGCATGGAGGGTGACACCGGGGAGCTGTTTTTT

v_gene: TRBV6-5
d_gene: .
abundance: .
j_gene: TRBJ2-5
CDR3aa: CASSYSRGEETQYF
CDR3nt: TGTGCCAGCAGTTACAGCAGGGGTGAGGAGACCCAGTACTTC

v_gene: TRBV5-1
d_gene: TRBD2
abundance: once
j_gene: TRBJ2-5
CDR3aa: CASSLGLAGLQETQYF
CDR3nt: TGCGCCAGCAGCTTGGGACTAGCGGGTTTACAAGAGACCCAGTACTTC

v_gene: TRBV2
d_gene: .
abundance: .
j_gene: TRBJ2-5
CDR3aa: CASSLLRGPETQYF
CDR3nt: TGTGCCAGCAGCCTACTCAGGGGCCCAGAGACCCAGTACTTC

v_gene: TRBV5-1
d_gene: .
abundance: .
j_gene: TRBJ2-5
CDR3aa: CASSFLRSQETQYF
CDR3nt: TGCGCCAGCAGCTTTCTTCGGTCCCAAGAGACCCAGTACTTC

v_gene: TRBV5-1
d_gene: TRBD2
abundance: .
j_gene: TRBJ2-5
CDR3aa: CASRSAGGGETQYF
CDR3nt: TGCGCCAGCCGATCAGCGGGGGGCGGAGAGACCCAGTACTTC

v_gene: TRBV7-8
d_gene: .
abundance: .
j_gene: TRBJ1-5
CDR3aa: CASSLGPMSNQPQHF
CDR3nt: TGTGCCAGCAGCTTAGGCCCGATGAGCAATCAGCCCCAGCATTTT

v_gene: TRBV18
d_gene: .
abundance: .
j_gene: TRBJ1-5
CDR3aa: CASSFQALNQPQHF
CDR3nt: TGTGCCAGCTCGTTCCAGGCACTCAATCAGCCCCAGCATTTT

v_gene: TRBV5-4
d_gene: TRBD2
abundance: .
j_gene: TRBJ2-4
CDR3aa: CASRTSGGADIQYF
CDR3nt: TGTGCCAGCAGAACTAGCGGGGGGGCCGACATTCAGTACTTC

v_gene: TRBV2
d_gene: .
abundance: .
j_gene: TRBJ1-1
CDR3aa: CASSDRVNAFF
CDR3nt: TGTGCCAGCAGTGACAGGGTAAACGCTTTCTTT

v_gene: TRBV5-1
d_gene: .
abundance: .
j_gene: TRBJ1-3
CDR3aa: CASSFAPGYSGNTIYF
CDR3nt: TGCGCCAGCAGCTTCGCCCCAGGATACTCTGGAAACACCATATATTTT

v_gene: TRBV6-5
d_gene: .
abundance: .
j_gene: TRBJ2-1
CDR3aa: CASSYSVGGRDEQFF
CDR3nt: TGTGCCAGCAGTTACTCGGTCGGGGGTCGGGATGAGCAGTTCTTC

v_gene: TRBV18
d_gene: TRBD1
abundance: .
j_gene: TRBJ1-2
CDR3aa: CASSPPGQNYGYTF
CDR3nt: TGTGCCAGCTCACCCCCGGGACAGAACTATGGCTACACCTTC

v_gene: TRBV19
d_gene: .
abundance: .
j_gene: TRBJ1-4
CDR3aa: CASTDRATNEKLFF
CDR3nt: TGTGCCAGCACCGACAGAGCAACTAATGAAAAACTGTTTTTT

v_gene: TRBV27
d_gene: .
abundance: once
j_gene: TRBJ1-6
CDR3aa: CASSFRQASSYNSPLHF
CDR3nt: TGTGCCAGCAGTTTTCGACAGGCCAGCTCCTATAATTCACCCCTCCACTTT

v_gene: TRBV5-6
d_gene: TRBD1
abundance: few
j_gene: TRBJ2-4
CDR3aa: CASSLEQGVQNIQYF
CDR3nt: TGTGCCAGCAGCTTGGAACAGGGGGTGCAAAACATTCAGTACTTC

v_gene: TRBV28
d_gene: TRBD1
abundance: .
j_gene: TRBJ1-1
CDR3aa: CASSTPGQGADSF
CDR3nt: TGTGCCAGCAGCACCCCGGGACAGGGGGCCGATTCCTTT

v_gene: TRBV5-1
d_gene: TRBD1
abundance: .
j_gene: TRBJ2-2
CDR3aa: CASSQTGTGTGELFF
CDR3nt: TGCGCCAGCAGCCAAACCGGGACAGGCACCGGGGAGCTGTTTTTT

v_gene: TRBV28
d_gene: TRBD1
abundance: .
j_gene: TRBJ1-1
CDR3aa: CASSLWRAGTGLTEAFF
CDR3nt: TGTGCCAGCAGTTTATGGAGAGCTGGGACAGGGTTGACTGAAGCTTTCTTT